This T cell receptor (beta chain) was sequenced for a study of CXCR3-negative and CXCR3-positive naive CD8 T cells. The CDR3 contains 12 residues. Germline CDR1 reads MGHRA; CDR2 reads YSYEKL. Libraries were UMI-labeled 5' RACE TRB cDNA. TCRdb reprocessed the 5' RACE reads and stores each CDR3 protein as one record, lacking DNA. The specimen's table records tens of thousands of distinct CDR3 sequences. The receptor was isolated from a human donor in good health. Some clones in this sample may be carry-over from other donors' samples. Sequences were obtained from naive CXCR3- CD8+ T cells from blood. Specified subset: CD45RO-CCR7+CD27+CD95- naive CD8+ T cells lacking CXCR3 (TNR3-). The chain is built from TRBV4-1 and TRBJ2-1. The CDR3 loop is CASSLTADEQFF.